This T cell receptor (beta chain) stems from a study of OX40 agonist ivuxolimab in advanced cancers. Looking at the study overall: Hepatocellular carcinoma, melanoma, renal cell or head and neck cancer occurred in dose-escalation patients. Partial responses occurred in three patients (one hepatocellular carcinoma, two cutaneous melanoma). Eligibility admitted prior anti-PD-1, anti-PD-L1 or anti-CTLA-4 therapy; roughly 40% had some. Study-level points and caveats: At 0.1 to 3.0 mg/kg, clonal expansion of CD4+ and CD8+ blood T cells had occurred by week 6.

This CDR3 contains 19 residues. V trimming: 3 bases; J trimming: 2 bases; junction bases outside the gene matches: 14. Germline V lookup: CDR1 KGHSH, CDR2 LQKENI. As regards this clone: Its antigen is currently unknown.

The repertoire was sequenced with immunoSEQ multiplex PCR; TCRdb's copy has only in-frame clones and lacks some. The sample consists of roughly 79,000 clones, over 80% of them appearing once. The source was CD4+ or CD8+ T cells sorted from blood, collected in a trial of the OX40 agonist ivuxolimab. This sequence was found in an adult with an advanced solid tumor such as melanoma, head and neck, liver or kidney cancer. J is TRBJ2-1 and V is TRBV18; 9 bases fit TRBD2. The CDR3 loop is CASSPFPRPAGGPYNEQFF. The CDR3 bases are TGTGCCAGCTCACCCTTCCCACGACCAGCGGGAGGACCCTACAATGAGCAGTTCTTC.